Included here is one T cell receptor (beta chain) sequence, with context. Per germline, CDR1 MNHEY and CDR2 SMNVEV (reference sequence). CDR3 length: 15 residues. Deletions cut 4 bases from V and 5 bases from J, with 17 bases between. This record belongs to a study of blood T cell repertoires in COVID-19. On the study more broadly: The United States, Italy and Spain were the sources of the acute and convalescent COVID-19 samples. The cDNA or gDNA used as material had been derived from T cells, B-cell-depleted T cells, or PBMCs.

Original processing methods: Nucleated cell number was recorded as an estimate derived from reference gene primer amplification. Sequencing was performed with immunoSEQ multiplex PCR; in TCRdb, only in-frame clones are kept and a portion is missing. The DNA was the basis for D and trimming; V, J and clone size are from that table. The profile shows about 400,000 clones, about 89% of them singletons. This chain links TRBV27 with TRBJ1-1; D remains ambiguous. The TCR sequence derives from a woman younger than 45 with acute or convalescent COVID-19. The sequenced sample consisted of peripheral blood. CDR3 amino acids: CASSSAASGRTEAFF. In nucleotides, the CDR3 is TGTGCCAGCAGTTCCGCGGCCTCCGGGAGGACTGAAGCTTTCTTT.